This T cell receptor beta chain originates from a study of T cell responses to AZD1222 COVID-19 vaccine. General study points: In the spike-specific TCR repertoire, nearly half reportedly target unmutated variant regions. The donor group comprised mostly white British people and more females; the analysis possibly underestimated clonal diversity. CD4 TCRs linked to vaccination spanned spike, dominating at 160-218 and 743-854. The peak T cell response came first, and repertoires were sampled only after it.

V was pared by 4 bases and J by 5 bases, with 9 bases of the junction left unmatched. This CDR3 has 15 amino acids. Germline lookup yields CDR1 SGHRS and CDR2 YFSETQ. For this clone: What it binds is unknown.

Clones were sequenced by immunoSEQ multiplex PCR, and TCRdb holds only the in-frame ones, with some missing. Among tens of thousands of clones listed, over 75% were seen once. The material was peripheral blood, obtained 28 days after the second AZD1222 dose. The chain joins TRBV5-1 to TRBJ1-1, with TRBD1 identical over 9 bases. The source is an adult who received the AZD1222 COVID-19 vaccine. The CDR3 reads CASSPQTGGITEAFF. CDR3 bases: TGCGCCAGCAGCCCCCAGACAGGGGGAATAACTGAAGCTTTCTTT.